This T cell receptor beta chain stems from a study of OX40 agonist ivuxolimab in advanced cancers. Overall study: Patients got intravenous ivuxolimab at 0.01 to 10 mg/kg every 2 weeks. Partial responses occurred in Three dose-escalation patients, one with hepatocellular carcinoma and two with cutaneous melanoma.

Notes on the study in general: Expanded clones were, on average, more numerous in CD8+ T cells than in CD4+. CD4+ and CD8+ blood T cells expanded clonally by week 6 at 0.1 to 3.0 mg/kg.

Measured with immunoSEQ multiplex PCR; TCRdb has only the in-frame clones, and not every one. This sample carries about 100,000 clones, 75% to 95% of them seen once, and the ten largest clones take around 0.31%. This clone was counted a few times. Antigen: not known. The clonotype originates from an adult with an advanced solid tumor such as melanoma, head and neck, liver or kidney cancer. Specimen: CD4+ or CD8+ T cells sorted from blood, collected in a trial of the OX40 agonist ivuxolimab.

The CDR3 reads CASSLLSGGKTQYF. CDR3 in DNA: TGTGCCAGCAGCTTACTATCTGGGGGGAAGACCCAGTACTTC. V is TRBV7-8 and J is TRBJ2-5, with D possibly being TRBD2 (6 bases). The CDR3 is 14 residues long. The V gene lost 2 bases and the J gene lost 6 bases, with 13 bases spanning the gap. CDR1 and CDR2 (germline): SGHVS, FQNEAQ.